This TCR beta chain emerged from a study of T cell repertoires in cytomegalovirus infection. Turning to the study itself: Indicated by public TCR beta signatures were CMV infection and matching HLA type.

A note on this clonotype: What it recognizes is unknown.

Germline lookup yields CDR1 SGHAT and CDR2 FQNNGV. The CDR3 loop spans 17 amino acids. The J segment lost 5 bases and the V segment lost 5 bases, leaving 15 bases of the junction unmatched. TCRdb re-called the reads through MiXCR, storing one row per CDR3 protein. The repertoire holds roughly 320,000 distinct CDR3 sequences, with more than 8% as singletons. Whole-study results and caveats: Dominant in the ex vivo response were TCR beta clonotypes restricted by HLA-C and specific for CMV. Of the TCR beta families, the public ones yielded a cumulative frequency that identified carriers of CMV plus the relevant HLA.

V and J are TRBV11-2 and TRBJ1-5; the match to TRBD1 covers 7 bases. Sequenced input: PBMCs. The TCR originated in a human donor in good health (CMV status not recorded). Some clones in this sample may be carry-over from other donors' samples. The CDR3 nucleotides are TGTGCCAGCAGCGGGGGCCGGGCAGGGGGTCGTGATCAGCCCCAGCATTTT. It translates to CASSGGRAGGRDQPQHF.